This T cell receptor (beta chain) is from a study of blood T cell repertoires in COVID-19. The CDR3 sequence is 13 residues long. Germline V gene data show CDR1 as SGHRS and CDR2 as YFSETQ. Trimming shortened V by 0 bases and J by 5 bases, and 9 bases separated the two germline ends. Assay: immunoSEQ multiplex PCR; the TCRdb copy retains only in-frame clones and omits some. This sample carries 45,000 to 60,000 clones, about 85% of them seen once, and the ten largest clones take over 10%. The source of this sequence is a woman older than 75 with acute or convalescent COVID-19. Sequenced material: peripheral blood. The J gene is TRBJ2-7, the V gene TRBV5-1; D uncertain. The CDR3, as DNA: TGCGCCAGCAGCTTGGCTATCTTTCACGAGCAGTACTTC. Its protein product is CASSLAIFHEQYF.